Following are 22 T cell receptor beta chains from one sample sequenced in a study of blood T cell repertoires in COVID-19. Here immunoSEQ multiplex PCR was the method, and the copy in TCRdb shows in-frame clones only, minus some. Of some 390,000 clones listed, around 87% are singletons. Material: peripheral blood. Receptors originate from a woman aged 55-69 years with COVID-19, enrolled during active disease.

The gene calls are TRBV4-1 and TRBJ2-5, with 11 positions matching TRBD1. Per germline, CDR1 MGHRA and CDR2 YSYEKL. The junction had 5 bases not matched to a gene; V was cut back by 3 bases and J by 5 bases. This CDR3 has 15 amino acids. The CDR3 DNA is TGCGCCAGCAGCCACCGGGACAGGGGGACGGAGACCCAGTACTTC. This translates into CASSHRDRGTETQYF.

This chain links TRBV19 with TRBJ1-2; tentative D call: TRBD1 (5 bases). The CDR3 is 13 amino acids. Trimming stripped 6 bases from V and 5 bases from J, with 13 bases between. Per the germline V gene, CDR1 is LNHDA and CDR2 is SQIVND (reference sequence). Written as DNA, the CDR3 is TGTGCCAGTAGGCCCACAGGATCTTATGGCTACACCTTC. It is translated as CASRPTGSYGYTF.

The chain couples TRBV7-2 to TRBJ2-3, with TRBD2 as a possible D gene (5 bases). Per the germline V gene, CDR1 is SGHTA and CDR2 is FQGNSA. V gave up 4 bases and J gave up 1 base, with 12 bases separating them. The CDR3 has 15 residues. This CDR3 is CASSSRWRGTDTQYF. In nucleotides, the CDR3 is TGTGCCAGCAGCTCGCGTTGGCGGGGCACAGATACGCAGTATTTT.

The sample holds one count of this clone. The J gene is TRBJ2-3, the V gene TRBV28; 9 nucleotides line up with TRBD2. Looked up from germline, CDR1 is MDHEN and CDR2 is SYDVKM. Trimming at V came to 7 bases and at J to 4 bases, leaving 6 bases not matched to a gene. The CDR3 is made up of 14 amino acids. The CDR3 DNA is TGTGCCAGCAAGGCGGGGGGGGGCCCAGATACGCAGTATTTT. Its protein is CASKAGGGPDTQYF. Looking up the rest from reference TRBV28 and TRBJ2-3 gives the full variable domain: DVKVTQSSRYLVKRTGEKVFLECVQDMDHENMFWYRQDPGLGLRLIYFSYDVKMKEKGDIPEGYSVSREKKERFSLILESASTNQTSMYLCASKAGGGPDTQYFGPGTRLTVL.

V is TRBV5-4 and J is TRBJ2-1; a weak D match, TRBD2 (6 bases). CDR3 length: 15 amino acids. Germline V CDR1 and CDR2: SGHNT, YYREEE (reference sequence). The V and J ends lost 1 base and 4 bases respectively, with 12 bases between them. The CDR3 DNA follows: TGTGCCAGCAGCTTGCCAGGGACTTCTTACAATGAGCAGTTCTTC. Translated, it gives CASSLPGTSYNEQFF.

This sequence joins TRBV28 and TRBJ1-2; the D is unclear. Per germline, CDR1 MDHEN and CDR2 SYDVKM. This CDR3 has 11 residues. V lost 2 bases and J 7 bases, leaving 5 bases between the germline ends. This CDR3 reads CASSLISGYTF. The CDR3 DNA reads TGTGCCAGCAGTTTAATCTCTGGCTACACCTTC.

A word on this clone: This may arise from a read error, as a much more abundant clone is one base away. V is TRBV3-1 (or the pseudogene TRBV3-2) and J is TRBJ1-1, with 7 nucleotides matching TRBD1. V dropped 4 bases and J dropped 1; count of bases not matched to a gene: 0. The CDR3 covers 13 residues. The germline gives CDR1 LGHDT, CDR2 YNNKEL (reference sequence). This CDR3 reads CASSPGGNTEAFF. The CDR3 bases are TGTGCCAGCAGCCCAGGGGGGAACACTGAAGCTTTCTTT.

The CDR3 bases are TGTGCCAGCTCACCGCTAAAGGGACAGGTCTATGGCTACACCTTC. This codes for CASSPLKGQVYGYTF. The rearrangement links TRBV18 to TRBJ1-2; the match to TRBD1 covers 8 bases. This CDR3 comprises 15 residues. CDR1 KGHSH and CDR2 LQKENI come from the germline V gene. Trimming took 3 bases from V and 4 from J; bases not matched to a gene: 7.

The chain is built from TRBV14 and TRBJ2-5; D possibly corresponds to TRBD2 (7 bases). The CDR3 has 14 residues. The V end lost 2 bases, the J end lost 5 bases, and 12 bases lay between the germline ends. Germline loops: CDR1 SGHDN, CDR2 FVKESK. The CDR3 sequence is CASSQPQGGETQYF. DNA of the CDR3: TGTGCCAGCAGCCAACCACAGGGAGGGGAGACCCAGTACTTC.

This sequence joins TRBV7-3 and TRBJ1-1, with 9 nucleotides matching TRBD1. The CDR3 covers 18 residues. Trimming cost V 5 bases and J 3 bases; bases outside gene matches: 16. Germline CDR1 and CDR2: SGHTA and FQGTGA. The CDR3 is CASSPRAITGGGHTEAFF. For the CDR3, the DNA is TGTGCCAGCAGCCCTCGCGCTATTACAGGGGGCGGTCACACTGAAGCTTTCTTT.

The genes are TRBV24-1 and TRBJ2-2; TRBD2 is a possible D gene (5 bases). The CDR3 runs 18 residues. The germline CDR1 and CDR2 sequences are KGHDR and SFDVKD. V lost 5 bases, J lost 0 bases, and 18 bases lay in between. This chain's CDR3 is CATSVTVGGGSNTGELFF. The CDR3 DNA follows: TGTGCCACCAGTGTCACTGTCGGAGGCGGGTCGAACACCGGGGAGCTGTTTTTT.

This clone has only one observation. Within the sample, other DNA sequences also encode this same CDR3. The chain uses TRBV5-1 and TRBJ2-2; D remains ambiguous. CDR1 SGHRS and CDR2 YFSETQ come from the germline V gene. Trimming removed 0 bases from V and 5 bases from J, with 5 bases in between. The CDR3 has 13 residues. CDR3 amino acids: CASSLGQTGELFF. For the CDR3, the DNA is TGCGCCAGCAGCTTGGGTCAGACCGGGGAGCTGTTTTTT.

Points on this clone: Different DNA sequences within this sample yield the same CDR3. V usage is TRBV9 and J usage is TRBJ1-1; tentative D call: TRBD1 (6 bases). This CDR3 has 14 residues. Germline V gene lookup returns CDR1 SGDLS and CDR2 YYNGEE. With 0 bases removed from V and 5 bases from J, the gap between germline ends came to 11 bases. The CDR3 spells CASSVGGGWTEAFF. The DNA for the CDR3 is TGTGCCAGCAGCGTAGGAGGGGGATGGACTGAAGCTTTCTTT.

The chain combines TRBV6-6 with TRBJ1-5, with TRBD1 identical over 8 bases. The CDR3 has 15 residues. The junction had 6 bases not matched to a gene; V was cut back by 5 bases and J by 3 bases. Germline CDR1 MNHNY, CDR2 SVGAGI (reference sequence). The CDR3 sequence: CASSPMDRDNQPQHF. CDR3 coding DNA: TGTGCCAGCAGTCCGATGGACAGGGACAATCAGCCCCAGCATTTT.

The gene calls are TRBV7-2 and TRBJ1-4; D gene unclear. The V end lost 1 base, the J end lost 6 bases, and 12 bases lay between the germline ends. Germline CDR1 is SGHTA and CDR2 is FQGNSA. CDR3 length: 15 residues. The CDR3 region has the DNA TGTGCCAGCAGCTTAGACCCCCGGGAAGATGAAAAACTGTTTTTT. This codes for CASSLDPREDEKLFF.

In its sample, this clone was seen a few times. This chain uses TRBV13 with TRBJ1-3; D remains unclear. There are 17 residues in the CDR3. Germline CDR1 and CDR2: PRHDT and FYEKMQ (reference sequence). The ends were cut back, 5 bases at V and 9 bases at J, with 26 bases in the middle. The CDR3 sequence: CASSINEGSLLRGTIYF. For the CDR3, the DNA is TGTGCCAGCAGCATCAATGAAGGGAGCTTATTACGTGGCACCATATATTTT.

Comment on this clone: The identical CDR3 is also encoded by other nucleotide sequences in the sample. The chain combines TRBV6-5 with TRBJ1-5; the match to TRBD1 covers 7 bases. V trimming: 5 bases; J trimming: 4 bases; junction bases outside the gene matches: 8. Germline CDR1 and CDR2: MNHEY and SVGAGI. CDR3 length: 15 residues. The CDR3 sequence: CASSPRDRVNQPQHF. In nucleotides, the CDR3 is TGTGCCAGCAGTCCCCGCGACAGGGTGAATCAGCCCCAGCATTTT.

The chain carries TRBV27 and TRBJ2-1, with 12 bases aligning to TRBD2. From germline, CDR1 is MNHEY and CDR2 SMNVEV (reference sequence). V shed 4 bases and J 5 bases; nucleotides not matched to a gene: 3. CDR3 length: 15 residues. The CDR3 DNA is TGTGCCAGCAGTTCGCTAGCGGGGGGGCACAATGAGCAGTTCTTC. It is translated as CASSSLAGGHNEQFF.

V gene TRBV5-1 combines with J gene TRBJ2-1; TRBD2 agrees at 12 bases. Germline V CDR1 and CDR2: SGHRS, YFSETQ. With 0 bases clipped from V and 9 bases from J, the junction kept 4 bases outside the gene matches. This CDR3 contains 15 residues. The CDR3 spells CASSLAGLAGTEQFF. CDR3 nucleotides: TGCGCCAGCAGCTTGGCTGGACTAGCGGGGACTGAGCAGTTCTTC.

The gene calls are TRBV19 and TRBJ2-7, with D uncertain. V was pared by 0 bases and J by 0 bases, with 15 bases between. CDR3 size: 17 residues. Germline V gives CDR1 LNHDA, CDR2 SQIVND (reference sequence). CDR3 amino acids: CASSIDLGQEGSYEQYF. The CDR3 region has the DNA TGTGCCAGTAGTATAGATCTGGGTCAGGAAGGCTCCTACGAGCAGTACTTC.

The table lists this clone with a few counts. The rearrangement uses TRBV7-9 and TRBJ2-3, with 14 bases fitting TRBD2. Germline CDR1 reads SEHNR; CDR2 reads FQNEAQ (reference sequence). Trimming removed 5 bases from V and 8 bases from J; junction bases left unmatched: 12. This CDR3 is built from 17 residues. For the CDR3, the DNA is TGTGCCAGCAGCCCACTTCGACTAGCGGGGGGGCATAGTACGCAGTATTTT. This gives the protein CASSPLRLAGGHSTQYF.

This rearrangement joins TRBV6-5 to TRBJ1-1, with TRBD1 as a possible D gene (5 bases). V was shortened by 4 bases and J by 6 bases, with 12 bases between the two germline ends. CDR1 is MNHEY and CDR2 is SVGAGI in the germline V gene. This CDR3 has 13 residues. CDR3 sequence reads: CASSFLGHPEAFF. In DNA, the CDR3 is TGTGCCAGCAGTTTTCTTGGACACCCTGAAGCTTTCTTT.